This TCR beta chain was sequenced in a study of control samples from healthy donors and cancer patients. Trimming stripped 3 bases from V and 2 bases from J, with 7 bases between. Germline V gene sequence: CDR1 KGHSH, CDR2 LQKENI. This CDR3 region has 13 residues. Data came from immunoSEQ multiplex PCR; TCRdb stores just in-frame clones and leaves some out. The sample carries nearly 35,000 clones, around 93% recorded once. The chain joins TRBV18 to TRBJ2-5, with D possibly being TRBD2 (5 bases). The clonotype originates from a man aged 35 to 55 with colorectal cancer. Sample: PBMCs. The CDR3 DNA reads TGTGCCAGCTCACCGGTAGCGCAAGAGACCCAGTACTTC. As protein: CASSPVAQETQYF.